The text below deals with one T cell receptor (beta chain). Trimming removed 3 bases from V and 5 bases from J; junction bases left unmatched: 5. The CDR3 runs 15 residues. CDR1 is LNHDA, CDR2 SQIVND, per germline (reference sequence). Clones were read by immunoSEQ multiplex PCR, and TCRdb kept only the in-frame ones, dropping some. The sample has roughly 100,000 clones, approximately 87% seen once. These data are taken from a study of OX40 agonist ivuxolimab in advanced cancers. The chain joins TRBV19 to TRBJ1-4; the match to TRBD1 covers 8 bases. This sequence was found in an adult with an advanced solid tumor such as melanoma, head and neck, liver or kidney cancer. The sample here was CD4+ or CD8+ T cells sorted from blood, taken in a trial of the OX40 agonist ivuxolimab. The chain's CDR3 is CASSIGTGPNEKLFF. CDR3 sequence (DNA): TGTGCCAGTAGTATCGGGACAGGCCCAAATGAAAAACTGTTTTTT.